This entry is about one TCR beta chain. In the original analysis: Amplifying reference gene primers gave estimates of nucleated cell counts. Libraries were prepared by immunoSEQ multiplex PCR; TCRdb keeps only in-frame clonotypes and omits some of them. D and trimming were read from the DNA, whereas the V and J calls and clone size are those reported in that table. The sample lists about 130,000 clones; about 80% were seen once. The data stem from a study of blood T cell repertoires in COVID-19. Overall study: There were acute and convalescent COVID-19 samples, and they came from the United States, Italy and Spain. In each case, the material was cDNA or gDNA derived from T cells, B-cell-depleted T cells, or PBMCs.

This TCR was recovered from a human donor in a cohort sampled during active COVID-19. Material for sequencing was peripheral blood.

The DNA of the CDR3 is TGTGCCAGCAGTAGACAGGCTAATGAGCAGTTCTTC. Residues: CASSRQANEQFF. The rearrangement links TRBV6-5 to TRBJ2-1, with a tentative D call TRBD1 (6 bases). Trimming shortened V by 5 bases and J by 7 bases, and 9 bases separated the two germline ends. CDR3 size: 12 residues. The V gene's germline CDR1 is MNHEY and CDR2 SVGAGI.